The TCR beta chain described here comes from a study of vaccination effects on CD4 cells after COVID-19. TCRdb's copy holds only in-frame clones and misses some; the assay was immunoSEQ multiplex PCR. The sample records 50,000 or so clones, approximately 79% being singletons. Antigen-specific CD4+ T cell clonotypes were called by their expansion after viral peptide-pool culture in ViraFEST. It was after roughly 11 days of culture that CD4+ T cells were isolated. People in the vaccine group had not been infected with SARS-CoV-2 before, and their nucleocapsid antibodies were negative. For each well, roughly 2 million PBMC were cultured with about 10 IU/ml IL-2 and 8.5 to 10 ug/ml peptides. On day 3 and again on day 7, half the medium was replaced with IL-2 medium. CDR1 and CDR2 (germline): LNHNV, YYDKDF (reference sequence). This CDR3 has 16 amino acids. V was pared by 4 bases and J by 3 bases, with 16 bases between.

This clone turned up a few times. Antigen: not known. General study findings and limits: Convalescent patients were few in the study, and early post-infection timepoints were absent.

This sample comprised CD4+ T cells from PBMCs cultured with HCoV-OC43 spike peptides, obtained before COVID-19 vaccination. Subset here: HCoV-OC43 spike overlapping peptide pool stimulation. The chain joins TRBV15 to TRBJ1-3; D not certain. The clonotype comes from a human donor who received a COVID-19 vaccine. The CDR3 loop reads CATSKRTGVGGNTIYF. The CDR3 DNA reads TGTGCCACCAGCAAGAGAACCGGGGTCGGTGGAAACACCATATATTTT.